In this sample, the clone carrying this T cell receptor (beta chain) turned up a few times. Its antigen is unknown. The sample is drawn from a study of blood T cells in healthy people across ages. The second PCR ran about 6 to 12 cycles with a sample-barcoded 5' primer and J-beta primers. TCRdb re-called the 5' RACE reads with MiXCR, one entry per CDR3 protein. The sample has 800,000 or so distinct CDR3 sequences, about 25% seen once. Study-wide points: It was the long-lived donors that had more naive CD4+ cells and higher diversity than aged donors.

From germline, CDR1 is DFQATT and CDR2 SNEGSKA (reference sequence). CDR3 length: 11 amino acids. V was clipped by 6 bases and J by 4 bases, with 9 bases between them. The same specimen was also included in a second study, on T cells of mothers and their children. That source notes: There were no persistent microchimeric T cell clones detected.

The J gene is TRBJ1-2, the V gene TRBV20-1; D is unresolved. The source of this sequence is a boy between 5 and 17 years old in good health. The sequencing sample was made of blood. The DNA of the CDR3 is TGCAGTGCAGGAGAAGGCTATGGCTACACCTTC. This sequence encodes CSAGEGYGYTF.